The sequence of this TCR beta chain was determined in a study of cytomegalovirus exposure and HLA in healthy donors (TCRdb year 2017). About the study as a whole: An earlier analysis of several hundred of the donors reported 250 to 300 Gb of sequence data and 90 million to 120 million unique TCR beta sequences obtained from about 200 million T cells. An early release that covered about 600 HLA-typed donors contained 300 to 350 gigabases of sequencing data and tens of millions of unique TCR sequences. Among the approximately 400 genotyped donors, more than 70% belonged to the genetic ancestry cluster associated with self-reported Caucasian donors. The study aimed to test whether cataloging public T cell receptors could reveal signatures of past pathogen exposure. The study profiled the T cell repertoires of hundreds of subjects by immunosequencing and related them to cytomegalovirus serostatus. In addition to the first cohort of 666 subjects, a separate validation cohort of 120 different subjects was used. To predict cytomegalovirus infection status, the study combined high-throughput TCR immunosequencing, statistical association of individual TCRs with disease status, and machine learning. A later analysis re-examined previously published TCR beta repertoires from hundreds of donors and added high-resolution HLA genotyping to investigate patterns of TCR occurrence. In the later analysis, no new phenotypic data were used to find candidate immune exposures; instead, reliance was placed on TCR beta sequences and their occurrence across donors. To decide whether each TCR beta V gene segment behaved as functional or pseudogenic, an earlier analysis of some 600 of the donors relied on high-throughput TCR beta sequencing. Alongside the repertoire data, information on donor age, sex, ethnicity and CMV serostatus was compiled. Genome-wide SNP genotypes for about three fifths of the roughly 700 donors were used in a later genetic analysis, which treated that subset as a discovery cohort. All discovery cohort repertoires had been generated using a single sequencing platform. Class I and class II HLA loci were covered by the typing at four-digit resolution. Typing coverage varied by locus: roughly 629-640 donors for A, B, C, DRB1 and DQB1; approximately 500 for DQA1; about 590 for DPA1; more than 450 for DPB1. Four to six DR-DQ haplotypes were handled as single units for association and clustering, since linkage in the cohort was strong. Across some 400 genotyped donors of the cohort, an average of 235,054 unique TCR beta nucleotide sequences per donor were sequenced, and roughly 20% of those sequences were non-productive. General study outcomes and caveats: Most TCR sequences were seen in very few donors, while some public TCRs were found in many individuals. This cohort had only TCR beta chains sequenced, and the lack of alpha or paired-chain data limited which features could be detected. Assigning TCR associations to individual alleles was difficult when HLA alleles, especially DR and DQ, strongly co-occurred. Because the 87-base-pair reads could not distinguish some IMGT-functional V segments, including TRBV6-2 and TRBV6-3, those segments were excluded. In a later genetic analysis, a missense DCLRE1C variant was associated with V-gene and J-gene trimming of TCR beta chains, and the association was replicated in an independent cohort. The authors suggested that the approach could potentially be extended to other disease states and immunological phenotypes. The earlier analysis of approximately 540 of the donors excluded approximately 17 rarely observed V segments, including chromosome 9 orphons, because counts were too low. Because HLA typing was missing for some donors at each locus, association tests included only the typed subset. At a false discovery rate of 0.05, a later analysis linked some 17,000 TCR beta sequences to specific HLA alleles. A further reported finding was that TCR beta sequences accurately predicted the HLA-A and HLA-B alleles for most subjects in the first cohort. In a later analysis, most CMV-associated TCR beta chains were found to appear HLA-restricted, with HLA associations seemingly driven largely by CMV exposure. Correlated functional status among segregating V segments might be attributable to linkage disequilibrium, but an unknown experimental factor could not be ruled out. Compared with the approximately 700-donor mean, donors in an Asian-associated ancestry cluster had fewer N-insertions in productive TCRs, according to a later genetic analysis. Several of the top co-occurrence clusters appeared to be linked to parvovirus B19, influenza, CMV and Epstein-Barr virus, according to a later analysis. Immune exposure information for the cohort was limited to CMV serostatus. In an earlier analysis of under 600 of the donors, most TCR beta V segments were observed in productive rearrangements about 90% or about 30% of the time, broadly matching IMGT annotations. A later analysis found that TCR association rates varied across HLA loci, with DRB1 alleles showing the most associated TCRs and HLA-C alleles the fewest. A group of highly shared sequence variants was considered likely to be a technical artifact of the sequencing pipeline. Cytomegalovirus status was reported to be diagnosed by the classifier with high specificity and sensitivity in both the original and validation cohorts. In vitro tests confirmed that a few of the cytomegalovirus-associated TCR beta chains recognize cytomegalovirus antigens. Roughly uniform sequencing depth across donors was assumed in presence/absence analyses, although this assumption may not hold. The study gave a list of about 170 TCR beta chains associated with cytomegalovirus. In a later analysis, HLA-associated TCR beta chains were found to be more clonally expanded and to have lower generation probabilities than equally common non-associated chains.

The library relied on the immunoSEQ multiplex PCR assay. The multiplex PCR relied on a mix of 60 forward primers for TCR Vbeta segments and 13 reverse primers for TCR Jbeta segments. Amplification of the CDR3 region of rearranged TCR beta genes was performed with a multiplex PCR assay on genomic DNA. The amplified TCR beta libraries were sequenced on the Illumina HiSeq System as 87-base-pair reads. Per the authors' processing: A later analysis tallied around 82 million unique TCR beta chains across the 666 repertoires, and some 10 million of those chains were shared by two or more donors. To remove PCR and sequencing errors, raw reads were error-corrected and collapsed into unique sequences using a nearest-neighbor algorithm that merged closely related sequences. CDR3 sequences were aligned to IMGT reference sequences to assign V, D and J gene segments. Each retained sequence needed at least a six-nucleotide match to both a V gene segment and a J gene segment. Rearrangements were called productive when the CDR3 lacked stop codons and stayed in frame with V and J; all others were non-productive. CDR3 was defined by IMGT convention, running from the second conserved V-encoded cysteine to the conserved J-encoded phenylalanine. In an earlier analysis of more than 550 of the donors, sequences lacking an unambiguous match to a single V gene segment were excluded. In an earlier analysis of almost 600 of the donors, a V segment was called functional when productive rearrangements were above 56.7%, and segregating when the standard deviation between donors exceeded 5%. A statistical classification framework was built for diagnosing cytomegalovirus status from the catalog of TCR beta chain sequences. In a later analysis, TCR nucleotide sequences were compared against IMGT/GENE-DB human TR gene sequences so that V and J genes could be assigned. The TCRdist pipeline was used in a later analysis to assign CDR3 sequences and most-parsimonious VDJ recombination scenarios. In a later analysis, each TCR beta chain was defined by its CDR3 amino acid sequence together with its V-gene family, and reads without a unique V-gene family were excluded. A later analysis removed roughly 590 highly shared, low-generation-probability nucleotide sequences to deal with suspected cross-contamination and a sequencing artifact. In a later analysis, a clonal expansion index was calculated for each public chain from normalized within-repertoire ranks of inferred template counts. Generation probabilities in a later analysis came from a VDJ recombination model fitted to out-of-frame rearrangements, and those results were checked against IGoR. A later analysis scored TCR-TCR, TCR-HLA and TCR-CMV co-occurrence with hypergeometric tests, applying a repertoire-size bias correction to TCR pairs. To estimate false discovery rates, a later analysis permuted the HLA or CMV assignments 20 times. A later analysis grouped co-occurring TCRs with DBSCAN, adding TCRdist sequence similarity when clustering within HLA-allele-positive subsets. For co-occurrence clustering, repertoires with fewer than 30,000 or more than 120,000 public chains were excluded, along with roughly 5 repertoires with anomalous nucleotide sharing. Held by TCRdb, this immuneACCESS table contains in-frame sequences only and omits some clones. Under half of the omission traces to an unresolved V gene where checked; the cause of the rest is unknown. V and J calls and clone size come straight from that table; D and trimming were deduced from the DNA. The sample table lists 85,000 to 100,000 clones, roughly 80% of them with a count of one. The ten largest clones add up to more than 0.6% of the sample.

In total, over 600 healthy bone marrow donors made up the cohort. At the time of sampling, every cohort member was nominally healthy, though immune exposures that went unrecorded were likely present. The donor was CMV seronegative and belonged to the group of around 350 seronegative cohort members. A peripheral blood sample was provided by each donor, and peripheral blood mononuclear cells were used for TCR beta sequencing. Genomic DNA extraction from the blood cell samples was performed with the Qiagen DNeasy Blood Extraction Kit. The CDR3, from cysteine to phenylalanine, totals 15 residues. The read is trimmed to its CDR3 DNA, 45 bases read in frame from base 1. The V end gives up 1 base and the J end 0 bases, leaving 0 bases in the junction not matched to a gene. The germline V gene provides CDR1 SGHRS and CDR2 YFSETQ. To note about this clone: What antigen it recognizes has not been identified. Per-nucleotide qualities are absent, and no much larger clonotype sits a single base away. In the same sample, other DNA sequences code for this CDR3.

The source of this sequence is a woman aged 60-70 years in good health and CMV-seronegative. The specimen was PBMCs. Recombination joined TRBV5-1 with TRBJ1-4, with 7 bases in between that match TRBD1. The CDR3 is CASSLQGATNEKLFF. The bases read TGCGCCAGCAGCTTGCAGGGGGCAACTAATGAAAAACTGTTTTTT.